The source of this T cell receptor beta chain is a study of blood T cell repertoires in COVID-19. Study background: Samples taken during acute and convalescent COVID-19 were collected in the United States, Italy and Spain. T cells, B-cell-depleted T cells, or PBMCs supplied cDNA or gDNA.

The V gene end was trimmed by 10 bases and the J gene end by 2 bases; junction bases not matched to a gene: 15. CDR3 length: 17 residues. Per germline, CDR1 MDHEN and CDR2 SYDVKM. Study processing details: Amplification with reference gene primers provided the estimates of nucleated cell counts. The assay was immunoSEQ multiplex PCR, and TCRdb's table has in-frame clones only and misses some. The DNA gave D and trimming, while V, J and clone size come from that table. The sample lists 250,000 to 350,000 clones, more than 85% occurring once. The chain couples TRBV28 to TRBJ2-2; 8 nucleotides line up with TRBD1. The source material was peripheral blood. The TCR originated in a man in his thirties or forties with acute or convalescent COVID-19. Here the CDR3 DNA reads TGTGCCAACAGGCGAAACCGGGACAGGTCAAACACCGGGGAGCTGTTTTTT. Translated, it gives CANRRNRDRSNTGELFF.